These 17 T cell receptor beta chains were all obtained from the same sample, sequenced in a study of CD8 T cells in ankylosing spondylitis. Regarding the study as a whole: Seemingly characteristic of ankylosing spondylitis blood was a TCR beta motif consisting of about 8 highly homologous variants.

MiXCR, run by TCRdb on the 5' RACE reads, gives a single entry per CDR3 protein. The sample yields under 850,000 distinct CDR3 sequences, around 20% seen once. The antigens of these receptors remain unknown. The sample was blood, either unsorted or a sorted T cell fraction (not recorded which). These receptors were obtained from a male donor with ankylosing spondylitis.

This clonotype has more than one count but fewer than ten. V is TRBV20-1 and J is TRBJ1-6; D ambiguous. Germline V gene data show CDR1 as DFQATT and CDR2 as SNEGSKA (reference sequence). With 3 bases removed from V and 8 bases from J, the gap between germline ends came to 14 bases. The CDR3 has 14 residues. CDR3 coding DNA: TGCAGTGCTAGGGAGACCAACGGGGATTCACCCCTCCACTTT. It is translated as CSARETNGDSPLHF.

The genes are TRBV6-5 and TRBJ1-4; TRBD1 might be the D (5 bases). Germline V gives CDR1 MNHEY, CDR2 SVGAGI. V was clipped by 0 bases and J by 14 bases, with 16 bases between them. The CDR3 spans 14 residues. Here the CDR3 reads CASSYSGGSGGLFF. CDR3 sequence (DNA): TGTGCCAGCAGTTACTCTGGGGGAAGCGGTGGGCTGTTTTTT.

Details on this clonotype: A junction end diverges from the germline sequence, so it may reflect a read error. The chain employs TRBV4-3 and TRBJ2-7; unclear D gene. CDR1 and CDR2 from the germline V gene are LGHNA and YSLEER. The CDR3 is made up of 15 amino acids. This chain's CDR3 is CTSSQTDQVVLPPIF. CDR3 sequence (DNA): TGCACCAGCAGCCAAACAGACCAGGTCGTTCTCCCCCCAATCTTC.

The gene calls are TRBV7-9 and TRBJ2-3, with D perhaps matching TRBD2 (5 bases). V gave up 7 bases and J gave up 2 bases, with 19 bases separating them. This CDR3 is 16 amino acids long. Per the germline V gene, CDR1 is SEHNR and CDR2 is FQNEAQ (reference sequence). For the CDR3, the DNA is TGTGCCAGCAACCCCCCTTCGGGGTTCATCACAGATACGCAGTATTTT. Translation gives CASNPPSGFITDTQYF.

The chain combines TRBV18 with TRBJ2-5; D unclear. The V and J ends lost 4 bases and 1 base respectively, with 10 bases between them. The CDR3 is 14 amino acids. Germline assignment: CDR1 KGHSH and CDR2 LQKENI. The CDR3 DNA follows: TGTGCCAGCTCACTTTTCCGGTTCCAAGAGACCCAGTACTTC. Amino acid sequence: CASSLFRFQETQYF.

This clonotype was seen at least ten times. The chain employs TRBV5-1 and TRBJ2-3; no clear D. CDR3 length equals 12 residues. V lost 2 bases and J 4 bases, leaving 5 bases between the germline ends. CDR1 is SGHRS and CDR2 is YFSETQ in the germline V gene. The CDR3 region is CASSFQADTQYF. For the CDR3, the DNA is TGCGCCAGCAGCTTCCAGGCAGATACGCAGTATTTT.

The J gene is TRBJ1-3, the V gene TRBV6-5; no definite D call. Germline CDR1 and CDR2: MNHEY and SVGAGI. V shed 2 bases and J shed 0 bases, with 5 bases lying between them. The CDR3 contains 14 residues. CDR3 coding DNA: TGTGCCAGCAGTTACGGAAACTCTGGAAACACCATATATTTT. It yields the protein CASSYGNSGNTIYF.

This clonotype came up a few times. The chain couples TRBV6-4 to TRBJ2-1; 10 nucleotides align to TRBD1. V shed 0 bases and J 6 bases; nucleotides not matched to a gene: 5. Per germline, CDR1 MRHNA and CDR2 SNTAGT. The CDR3 consists of 16 residues. The CDR3 here is CASSDSPDRGSNEQFF. CDR3 coding DNA: TGTGCCAGCAGTGACTCCCCGGACAGGGGGTCCAATGAGCAGTTCTTC.

The chain combines TRBV5-5 with TRBJ1-6; 10 bases align to TRBD1. With V trimmed by 4 bases and J by 6 bases, 7 bases remained unmatched. This CDR3 region has 16 residues. CDR1 SGHKS and CDR2 YYEKEE come from the germline V gene (reference sequence). This CDR3 is CASSAGTGVGNSPLHF. The DNA for the CDR3 is TGTGCCAGCAGCGCCGGGACAGGGGTTGGTAATTCACCCCTCCACTTT.

The chain employs TRBV4-1 and TRBJ2-7, with unresolved D. The germline CDR1 and CDR2 sequences are MGHRA and YSYEKL. CDR3 size: 13 residues. Trimming took off 3 bases at V and 5 bases at J, with 11 bases between the two ends. CDR3: CASSHQDHHEQYF. CDR3 in DNA: TGCGCCAGCAGCCACCAAGACCACCACGAGCAGTACTTC.

The genes are TRBV5-6 and TRBJ2-3; 10 bases are shared with TRBD2. Losses at the gene ends were 2 bases for V and 4 bases for J; bases not matched to a gene: 7. The CDR3 length is 16 residues. Germline V gene sequence: CDR1 SGHDT, CDR2 YYEEEE. The CDR3 sequence is CASSLKRGGFADTQYF. DNA for the CDR3: TGTGCCAGCAGCTTAAAGCGGGGGGGCTTCGCAGATACGCAGTATTTT.

This clonotype came up a few times. V is TRBV5-1 and J is TRBJ2-6, with 8 bases fitting TRBD1. The CDR3 length is 19 residues. In germline, CDR1 is SGHRS, CDR2 YFSETQ. After removal of 3 bases from V and 2 bases from J, the junction contained 13 bases not matched to a gene. The CDR3 is CASSWNPQSTGAGANVLTF. As DNA, the CDR3 is TGCGCCAGCAGCTGGAACCCCCAATCGACAGGGGCTGGGGCCAACGTCCTGACTTTC.

This clonotype was recorded a few times. The gene calls are TRBV6-2 or TRBV6-3 and TRBJ1-1, with TRBD1 matching over 7 bases. Germline V lookup: CDR1 MNHEY, CDR2 SVGEGT. CDR3 length equals 13 residues. V shed 7 bases, J shed 1 base, and the junction held 3 bases outside the gene matches. The CDR3: CASTRQGNTEAFF. The CDR3, as DNA: TGTGCCAGCACCCGACAGGGGAACACTGAAGCTTTCTTT.

V usage is TRBV29-1 and J usage is TRBJ2-3; D is perhaps TRBD2 (6 bases). V was pared by 4 bases and J by 5 bases, with 19 bases between. The CDR3 contains 15 residues. CDR1 SQVTM and CDR2 ANQGSEA come from the germline V gene. The CDR3 here is CSVVLRGDSGDTQYF. The CDR3 bases are TGCAGCGTTGTATTGCGGGGAGATAGTGGAGATACGCAGTATTTT.

V is TRBV20-1 and J is TRBJ2-1; no definite D call. Germline CDR1 is DFQATT and CDR2 is SNEGSKA (reference sequence). The germline V and J ends were trimmed by 6 bases and 9 bases, with 12 bases remaining between them. This CDR3 has 11 amino acids. CDR3 in DNA: TGCAGTGCCGCGATAGCTACTGAGCAGTTCTTC. The encoded protein is CSAAIATEQFF.

This clonotype was picked up a small number of times. The chain is built from TRBV6-2 or TRBV6-3 and TRBJ2-7, with D perhaps TRBD1 (5 bases). Germline V lookup: CDR1 MNHEY, CDR2 SVGEGT. Trimming pared 0 bases from V and 2 bases from J, leaving 11 bases between. The CDR3 totals 15 residues. The chain's CDR3 is CASSYSGRGPYEQYF. The DNA for the CDR3 is TGTGCCAGCAGTTACTCTGGAAGGGGTCCCTACGAGCAGTACTTC.

This rearrangement joins TRBV24-1 to TRBJ2-3, with D possibly matching TRBD2 (6 bases). The ends were cut back, 3 bases at V and 0 bases at J, with 9 bases in the middle. CDR3 size: 15 residues. Germline CDR1 KGHDR, CDR2 SFDVKD. CDR3 in DNA: TGTGCCACCAGTGATGCCGGGACTAGCACAGATACGCAGTATTTT. It translates to CATSDAGTSTDTQYF.